One sample yielded the 16 T cell receptor beta chains listed below, sequenced in a study of blood T cells in healthy people across ages. Then a second PCR, running about 6 to 11 cycles, was carried out with a sample-barcoded 5' primer and a J-beta primer mix. TCRdb re-called the 5' RACE reads with MiXCR, one entry per CDR3 protein. The sample includes roughly 1.9 million distinct CDR3 sequences, about 39% seen only once; the top ten take roughly 23%. Sequencing used blood. The receptors were sampled from a human donor in good health.

V and J are TRBV4-2 and TRBJ1-2; D uncertain. Germline V CDR1 and CDR2: LGHNA, YNFKEQ. The V gene lost 0 bases and the J gene lost 1 base, with 9 bases spanning the gap. The CDR3 runs to 15 residues. The CDR3 loop is CASSQDSRVNYGYTF. The CDR3 coding sequence is TGTGCCAGCAGCCAAGATTCCCGGGTTAACTATGGCTACACCTTC.

The V call is TRBV7-9, the J call TRBJ1-4; D ambiguous. The CDR3 spans 14 residues. Trimming cost V 2 bases and J 4 bases, with 8 bases left between them. Germline CDR1 and CDR2: SEHNR and FQNEAQ (reference sequence). CDR3 nucleotides: TGTGCCAGCAGCTTACACAGACGTAATGAAAAACTGTTTTTT. It specifies CASSLHRRNEKLFF.

There are a few counts of this clonotype. CDR3 region: CASSTTSGDYEQYF. For the CDR3, the DNA is TGTGCCAGCAGCACGACTAGCGGGGACTACGAGCAGTACTTC. The V and J genes are TRBV7-2 and TRBJ2-7; TRBD2 aligns across 11 bases. After removal of 5 bases from V and 3 bases from J, the junction contained 3 bases not matched to a gene. Per germline, CDR1 SGHTA and CDR2 FQGNSA. This CDR3 has 14 amino acids. Using reference TRBV7-2 and TRBJ2-7 for the parts outside the CDR3, the full variable domain is GAGVSQSPSNKVTEKGKDVELRCDPISGHTALYWYRQSLGQGLEFLIYFQGNSAPDKSGLPSDRFSAERTGGSVSTLTIQRTQQEDSAVYLCASSTTSGDYEQYFGPGTRLTVT.

In its sample, this clonotype was seen a few times. The V and J genes are TRBV12-3 or TRBV12-4 and TRBJ1-1, with 7 bases lining up with TRBD1. The CDR3 has 14 amino acids. V gave up 4 bases and J gave up 11 bases; unmatched junction bases: 13. CDR3 DNA: TGTGCCAGCAGTTCTCTTCCGACAGGGAATGGGGCTTTCTTT. It encodes CASSSLPTGNGAFF.

This clonotype has just one count. This rearrangement joins TRBV7-9 to TRBJ1-1; D possibly corresponds to TRBD1 (5 bases). CDR3 size: 12 residues. Germline V lookup: CDR1 SEHNR, CDR2 FQNEAQ (reference sequence). V was trimmed by 5 bases and J by 9 bases, leaving 13 bases between them. In DNA, the CDR3 is TGTGCCAGCAGCCCTACGACAGATCAAGCTTTCTTT. Its protein is CASSPTTDQAFF.

This clonotype was counted a few times. The chain uses TRBV7-2 and TRBJ1-4; tentative D call: TRBD1 (5 bases). Per the germline V gene, CDR1 is SGHTA and CDR2 is FQGNSA. The V end lost 4 bases, the J end lost 8 bases, and 17 bases lay between the germline ends. There are 15 residues in the CDR3. The CDR3 sequence: CASSSPRDGEEKLFF. The CDR3 DNA sequence: TGTGCCAGCAGCTCGCCCCGGGACGGAGAAGAAAAACTGTTTTTT.

The rearrangement uses TRBV6-5 and TRBJ2-7; D perhaps matches TRBD2 (6 bases). The CDR3 covers 16 residues. Germline CDR1 and CDR2: MNHEY and SVGAGI. Between the trimmed V and J ends, which lost 5 bases and 3 bases, there was a span of 20 bases. The CDR3 sequence is CASSPEGIGRFYEQYF. The CDR3 DNA reads as TGTGCCAGCAGTCCAGAAGGTATAGGGAGGTTCTACGAGCAGTACTTC.

This clonotype was picked up a small number of times. V usage is TRBV29-1 and J usage is TRBJ1-2, with 8 bases aligning to TRBD1. CDR3 length equals 12 residues. J gave up 8 bases and V 7 bases, and 9 bases lay outside the gene matches. Germline V gives CDR1 SQVTM, CDR2 ANQGSEA. In DNA, the CDR3 is TGCAGCGCAGTGACAGGGGATCGAGGCTACACCTTC. Amino acid sequence: CSAVTGDRGYTF.

This clonotype was seen a handful of times. The V call is TRBV28, the J call TRBJ1-6; 7 nucleotides agree with TRBD1. Germline CDR1 is MDHEN and CDR2 is SYDVKM. CDR3 length equals 18 residues. V lost 2 bases, J lost 4 bases, and 11 bases stayed unmatched. CDR3 sequence: CASSLGETGRVYNSPLHF. In DNA, the CDR3 is TGTGCCAGCAGTTTAGGGGAGACAGGGAGGGTTTATAATTCACCCCTCCACTTT.

This clonotype was picked up a small number of times. The chain joins TRBV7-9 to TRBJ2-4, with D unresolved. The J call may be faulty, since TRBJ2-7 better matches the DNA end. The CDR3 extends over 14 amino acids. Germline V gives CDR1 SEHNR, CDR2 FQNEAQ (reference sequence). The CDR3 DNA reads as TGTGCCAGCAGCGAGCTCCCAACCCTCTACGAGCAGTACTTC. This codes for CASSELPTLYEQYF.

This clonotype has at least ten counts. J is TRBJ2-4 and V is TRBV29-1; D is ambiguous. Trimming pared 4 bases from V and 0 bases from J, leaving 7 bases between. This CDR3 is built from 13 residues. CDR1 and CDR2 from the germline V gene are SQVTM and ANQGSEA. The CDR3 loop reads CSVVGLAKNIQYF. CDR3 nucleotide sequence: TGCAGCGTTGTTGGTCTAGCCAAAAACATTCAGTACTTC.

This clonotype was detected once. The chain uses TRBV7-9 and TRBJ2-1; 8 bases map to TRBD2. Losses at the gene ends were 4 bases for V and 5 bases for J; bases not matched to a gene: 10. Germline V gives CDR1 SEHNR, CDR2 FQNEAQ (reference sequence). The CDR3 is 16 amino acids. Written as DNA, the CDR3 is TGTGCCAGCAGCTCAACCGGGACTAGAAGCCACAATGAGCAGTTCTTC. It translates to CASSSTGTRSHNEQFF.

The chain couples TRBV20-1 to TRBJ2-1, with D possibly being TRBD2 (6 bases). The CDR3 is 15 amino acids. Trimming stripped 0 bases from V and 0 bases from J, with 9 bases between. CDR1 and CDR2 (germline): DFQATT, SNEGSKA (reference sequence). CDR3 in DNA: TGCAGTGCTAGAGATGGGAGGAGCTCCTACAATGAGCAGTTCTTC. Translation gives CSARDGRSSYNEQFF.

This chain connects TRBV20-1 to TRBJ2-7; 9 bases fit TRBD2. Trimming at V came to 2 bases and at J to 8 bases, leaving 10 bases not matched to a gene. Germline-derived CDR1 and CDR2 are DFQATT and SNEGSKA (reference sequence). CDR3 size: 14 residues. CDR3 nucleotide sequence: TGCAGTGCTAGATCGGGCGGGGGGGCTTACAAGCAGTACTTC. This codes for CSARSGGGAYKQYF.

This clonotype has only a few counts. This chain uses TRBV20-1 with TRBJ2-7, with 11 bases matching TRBD1. V was pared by 4 bases and J by 7 bases, with 9 bases of the junction left unmatched. This CDR3 has 14 residues. CDR1 and CDR2 (germline): DFQATT, SNEGSKA (reference sequence). The CDR3 spells CSATRTGGHREQYF. CDR3 sequence (DNA): TGCAGTGCTACCCGGACAGGGGGCCACCGGGAGCAGTACTTC.

This clonotype turned up a few times. The chain has TRBV29-1 and TRBJ2-3; the D call may be TRBD1 or TRBD2 (6 bases each). The CDR3 is made up of 15 amino acids. Between the trimmed V and J ends, which lost 4 bases and 0 bases, there was a span of 14 bases. CDR1 and CDR2 (germline): SQVTM, ANQGSEA. The CDR3 loop reads CSVGPLGGSTDTQYF. Here the CDR3 DNA reads TGCAGCGTTGGTCCTTTAGGGGGGAGCACAGATACGCAGTATTTT.